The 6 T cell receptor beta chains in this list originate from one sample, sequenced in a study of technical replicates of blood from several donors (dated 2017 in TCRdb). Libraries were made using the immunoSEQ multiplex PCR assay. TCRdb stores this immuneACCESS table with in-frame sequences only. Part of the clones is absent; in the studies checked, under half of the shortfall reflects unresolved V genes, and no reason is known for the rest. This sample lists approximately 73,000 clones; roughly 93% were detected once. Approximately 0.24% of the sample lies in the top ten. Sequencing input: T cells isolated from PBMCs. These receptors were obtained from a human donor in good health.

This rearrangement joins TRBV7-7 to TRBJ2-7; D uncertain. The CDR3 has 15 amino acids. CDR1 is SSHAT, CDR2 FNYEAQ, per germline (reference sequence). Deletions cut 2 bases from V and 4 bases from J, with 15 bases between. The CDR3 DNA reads TGTGCCAGCAGCTTATTCTTCGGCGGCACTTACGAGCAGTACTTC. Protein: CASSLFFGGTYEQYF.

Written as DNA, the CDR3 is TGTGCCAGCAGCTCCGGAGACTCGGGGGGGTTGAGAACCTACGAGCAGTACTTC. This gives the protein CASSSGDSGGLRTYEQYF. The chain links TRBV21-1 to TRBJ2-7; the table gives TRBD2 as D, unverified against the DNA. TRBV21-1 is recorded as a pseudogene. The CDR3 is 18 residues long.

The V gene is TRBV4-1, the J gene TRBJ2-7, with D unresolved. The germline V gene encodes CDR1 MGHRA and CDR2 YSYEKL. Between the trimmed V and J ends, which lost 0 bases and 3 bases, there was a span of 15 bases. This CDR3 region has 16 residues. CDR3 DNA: TGCGCCAGCAGCCAAGAACAAGAGGTAACCCTCTACGAGCAGTACTTC. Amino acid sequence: CASSQEQEVTLYEQYF.

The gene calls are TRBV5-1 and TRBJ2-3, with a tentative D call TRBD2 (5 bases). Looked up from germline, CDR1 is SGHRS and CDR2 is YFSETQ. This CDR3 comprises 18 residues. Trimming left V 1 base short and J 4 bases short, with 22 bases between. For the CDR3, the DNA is TGCGCCAGCAGCTTGCTGAGTTTGAGGGCGGCGCCGGCAGATACGCAGTATTTT. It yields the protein CASSLLSLRAAPADTQYF.

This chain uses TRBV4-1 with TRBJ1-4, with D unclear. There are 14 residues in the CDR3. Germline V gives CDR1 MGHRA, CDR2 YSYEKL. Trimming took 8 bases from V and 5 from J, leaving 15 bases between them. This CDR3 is CASAFGRSNEKLFF. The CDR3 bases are TGCGCCAGCGCGTTTGGTCGGTCGAATGAAAAACTGTTTTTT.

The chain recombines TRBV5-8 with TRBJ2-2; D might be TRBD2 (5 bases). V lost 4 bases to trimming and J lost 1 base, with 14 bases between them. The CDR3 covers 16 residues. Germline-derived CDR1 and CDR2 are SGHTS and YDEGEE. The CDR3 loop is CASSPSLGENTGELFF. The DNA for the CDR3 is TGTGCCAGCAGCCCCAGTCTCGGGGAGAACACCGGGGAGCTGTTTTTT.